The 8 T cell receptor beta chains below were found in one sample sequenced in a study of Graves' ophthalmopathy and Graves' hyperthyroidism. From RNA, the CDR3 regions of TCR beta chains were amplified and sequenced. An opening RT-PCR round employed HTBI primers and preceded a second-round multiplex PCR. TCRdb processed the multiplex PCR reads anew with MiXCR; each CDR3 protein has one entry. The data show 260,000 or so distinct CDR3 sequences, 45% seen once. The sequencing input was peripheral blood. The receptors derive from an adult man with Graves' ophthalmopathy.

The chain joins TRBV7-8 to TRBJ1-1; D is undetermined. V lost 4 bases and J lost 2, with 8 bases in between. Germline V CDR1 and CDR2: SGHVS, FQNEAQ. The CDR3 runs 13 residues. The DNA for the CDR3 is TGTGCCAGCAGCTCCCGGACTAACACTGAAGCTTTCTTT. Translating gives CASSSRTNTEAFF.

The rearrangement uses TRBV25-1 and TRBJ2-2; 7 bases map to TRBD1. Germline loops: CDR1 MGHDK, CDR2 SYGVNS. J gave up 3 bases and V 3 bases, and 16 bases lay outside the gene matches. This CDR3 spans 19 amino acids. CDR3: CASSDPATGWKRDTGELFF. The CDR3 nucleotides are TGTGCCAGCAGTGACCCCGCGACAGGGTGGAAAAGAGACACCGGGGAGCTGTTTTTT. Looking up the rest from reference TRBV25-1 and TRBJ2-2 gives the full variable domain: EADIYQTPRYLVIGTGKKITLECSQTMGHDKMYWYQQDPGMELHLIHYSYGVNSTEKGDLSSESTVSRIRTEHFPLTLESARPSHTSQYLCASSDPATGWKRDTGELFFGEGSRLTVL.

The chain couples TRBV10-3 to TRBJ1-2, with 8 bases that match TRBD1. Germline loops: CDR1 ENHRY, CDR2 SYGVKD. The CDR3 extends over 16 amino acids. V gave up 3 bases and J gave up 5 bases; unmatched junction bases: 11. This CDR3 is CAISDPAKQGEYGYTF. For the CDR3, the DNA is TGTGCCATCAGTGACCCTGCAAAACAGGGGGAATATGGCTACACCTTC.

This clonotype was picked up a small number of times. The CDR3 DNA follows: TGCAGTGCTAGAGGACCAGGGGGGGAGACCCAGTACTTC. Protein product: CSARGPGGETQYF. The V call is TRBV20-1, the J call TRBJ2-5, with D tentatively TRBD1 (7 bases). The CDR3 length is 13 residues. CDR1 and CDR2 (germline): DFQATT, SNEGSKA (reference sequence). Deletions cut 1 base from V and 5 bases from J, with 11 bases between.

The V gene is TRBV7-9, the J gene TRBJ2-5, with a weak D call TRBD1 (7 bases). V dropped 3 bases and J dropped 3 bases, with 14 bases sitting between them. The CDR3 is 15 residues long. Germline V gene lookup returns CDR1 SEHNR and CDR2 FQNEAQ (reference sequence). In DNA, the CDR3 is TGTGCCAGCAGCTTGGAGGGCAGGGGGGAAGAGACCCAGTACTTC. This codes for CASSLEGRGEETQYF.

This clonotype was seen more than once but under ten times. J is TRBJ1-2 and V is TRBV7-2; 9 bases fit TRBD1. The CDR3 runs 16 residues. The germline gives CDR1 SGHTA, CDR2 FQGNSA. The J segment lost 2 bases and the V segment lost 6 bases, leaving 10 bases of the junction unmatched. The CDR3 region is CASSLRNGQGNYGYTF. In DNA, the CDR3 is TGTGCCAGCAGTCTGCGAAACGGACAGGGGAACTATGGCTACACCTTC.

This clonotype was seen more than once but under ten times. Germline and junction disagree at one end, which may indicate a read error. The rearrangement links TRBV5-5 to TRBJ2-2; D is possibly TRBD2 (6 bases). This CDR3 comprises 13 residues. Germline CDR1 reads SGHKS; CDR2 reads YYEKEE (reference sequence). In DNA, the CDR3 is TGTGCCAGCAGCCGGGACTCCCTCGGGGAGCTCACTTTT. Protein product: CASSRDSLGELTF.

This rearrangement joins TRBV6-5 to TRBJ1-1; 11 positions match TRBD1. Germline CDR1 and CDR2: MNHEY and SVGAGI. The CDR3 contains 17 residues. J gave up 0 bases and V 6 bases, and 9 bases lay outside the gene matches. CDR3 in amino acids: CASSGGTGGPLNTEAFF. The DNA of the CDR3 is TGTGCCAGCAGCGGAGGGACAGGGGGACCTCTGAACACTGAAGCTTTCTTT.